The rows below give T cell receptor beta chains drawn from one sample of a study of blood T cell repertoires in COVID-19. Sequencing was performed with immunoSEQ multiplex PCR; in TCRdb, only in-frame clones are kept and a portion is missing. The data contain around 150,000 clones, 84% of them singletons. Sequencing input: peripheral blood. These receptors were obtained from an elderly woman in a cohort sampled during active or convalescent COVID-19. Both conserved end residues are part of each CDR3. The order of the fields is J gene, V gene, clone size, D gene, CDR3 length, CDR3 protein, CDR3 DNA. The D gene is left open where the match is weak. A clone size is listed for some rows: how often the clone was seen (once, few, many), or a class if it is expanded.

>TRBJ2-1|TRBV7-2|-|TRBD2|15
CASSQGTSGGNEQFF
TGTGCCAGCAGCCAAGGGACTAGCGGGGGTAATGAGCAGTTCTTC
>TRBJ2-3|TRBV19|few|TRBD1|15
CASTPPGQGSDTQYF
TGTGCCAGCACCCCTCCGGGACAGGGGTCGGATACGCAGTATTTT
>TRBJ1-6|TRBV5-1|-|-|14
CASSSDIYNSPLHF
TGCGCCAGCAGCTCCGACATCTATAATTCACCCCTCCACTTT
>TRBJ1-6|TRBV6-1|few|-|19
CASSELGQPSSSYNSPLHF
TGTGCCAGCAGTGAACTGGGACAACCGTCGAGCTCCTATAATTCACCCCTCCACTTT
>TRBJ2-1|TRBV4-2|once|TRBD2|14
CASSRGLADDEQFF
TGTGCCAGCTCCCGAGGACTAGCGGACGATGAGCAGTTCTTC
>TRBJ1-2|TRBV2|-|-|15
CASRSGLGASFGYTF
TGTGCCAGCAGGTCAGGTCTGGGGGCGTCTTTTGGCTACACCTTC
>TRBJ1-2|TRBV30|-|TRBD1|15
CAWSVQGAGGYGYTF
TGTGCCTGGAGTGTGCAGGGGGCGGGTGGCTATGGCTACACCTTC
>TRBJ1-4|TRBV29-1|-|TRBD1|15
CSVEGTGTGDEKLFF
TGCAGCGTTGAAGGAACCGGGACAGGGGATGAAAAACTGTTTTTT
>TRBJ1-1|TRBV18|-|-|15
CASSPPGAGNTEAFF
TGTGCCAGCTCACCACCGGGAGCCGGGAACACTGAAGCTTTCTTT
>TRBJ1-3|TRBV19|-|-|14
CASSFGQRGDTIYF
TGTGCCAGTAGTTTTGGGCAGCGCGGGGACACCATATATTTT
>TRBJ2-2|TRBV5-1|-|-|13
CASSSYQAGELFF
TGCGCCAGCAGCTCCTACCAGGCCGGGGAGCTGTTTTTT
>TRBJ2-3|TRBV6-2/TRBV6-3|-|TRBD2|13
CASSYLSGGARYF
TGTGCCAGCAGTTACCTTAGCGGGGGGGCTCGGTATTTT
>TRBJ1-1|TRBV3-1/TRBV3-2|-|-|13
CASSPAENTEAFF
TGTGCCAGCAGCCCCGCGGAAAACACTGAAGCTTTCTTT
>TRBJ1-1|TRBV7-2|-|-|13
CASSTGPGTEAFF
TGTGCCAGCAGCACCGGGCCAGGGACTGAAGCTTTCTTT
>TRBJ2-3|TRBV7-6|once|TRBD2|18
CASSLETGLAGSTDTQYF
TGTGCCAGCAGCTTAGAAACCGGACTAGCGGGAAGCACAGATACGCAGTATTTT
>TRBJ2-7|TRBV30|-|TRBD2|18
CAWSVRRWVGTSGYEQYF
TGTGCCTGGAGTGTACGGCGATGGGTCGGGACTAGCGGCTACGAGCAGTACTTC
>TRBJ2-1|TRBV5-1|once|-|16
CASSEGSGLTYNEQFF
TGCGCCAGCAGCGAAGGCAGCGGCCTCACCTACAATGAGCAGTTCTTC
>TRBJ1-6|TRBV11-2|-|TRBD1|15
CASSKVQGASSPLHF
TGTGCCAGCAGCAAAGTACAGGGGGCAAGTTCACCCCTCCACTTT
>TRBJ2-5|TRBV6-2/TRBV6-3|-|-|14
CASSPRGLRETQYF
TGTGCCAGCAGCCCACGAGGGTTGCGAGAGACCCAGTACTTC
>TRBJ1-1|TRBV9|-|TRBD1|14
CASSADRGIGEAFF
TGTGCCAGCAGCGCCGACAGGGGTATCGGTGAAGCTTTCTTT
>TRBJ2-5|TRBV3-1/TRBV3-2|-|TRBD2|14
CASSQGGSQETQYF
TGTGCCAGCAGCCAGGGCGGGAGCCAAGAGACCCAGTACTTC
>TRBJ2-3|TRBV6-6|-|TRBD1|14
CASSYSKGQATQYF
TGTGCCAGCAGTTACTCGAAGGGACAGGCGACGCAGTATTTT